This T cell receptor (beta chain) comes out of a study of shared clonotypes between healthy human individuals. Findings and limits, study-wide: Sharing across four donors was highest in naive CD4 (roughly 5%) and lowest in memory CD8 (approximately 0.4%).

This clone was observed many times. Its antigen is currently unknown. The CDR3 contains 15 residues. The junction had 6 bases not matched to a gene; V was cut back by 4 bases and J by 0 bases. Germline loops: CDR1 LNHDA, CDR2 SQIVND (reference sequence). Libraries were prepared by immunoSEQ multiplex PCR; TCRdb keeps only in-frame clonotypes and omits some of them. The data show 98,000 or so clones, about 63% seen once. Sequencing was performed on memory CD8+ T cells sorted from blood. Subset denoted: CD45RO+ cells pooled with CCR7-negative TemRA cells. The receptor was derived from a woman aged 25-40 years in good health. The chain has TRBV19 and TRBJ2-7; 7 bases map to TRBD2. The CDR3 loop is CASSTLGGISYEQYF. CDR3 DNA sequence: TGTGCCAGTAGTACTCTGGGGGGGATCTCCTACGAGCAGTACTTC.